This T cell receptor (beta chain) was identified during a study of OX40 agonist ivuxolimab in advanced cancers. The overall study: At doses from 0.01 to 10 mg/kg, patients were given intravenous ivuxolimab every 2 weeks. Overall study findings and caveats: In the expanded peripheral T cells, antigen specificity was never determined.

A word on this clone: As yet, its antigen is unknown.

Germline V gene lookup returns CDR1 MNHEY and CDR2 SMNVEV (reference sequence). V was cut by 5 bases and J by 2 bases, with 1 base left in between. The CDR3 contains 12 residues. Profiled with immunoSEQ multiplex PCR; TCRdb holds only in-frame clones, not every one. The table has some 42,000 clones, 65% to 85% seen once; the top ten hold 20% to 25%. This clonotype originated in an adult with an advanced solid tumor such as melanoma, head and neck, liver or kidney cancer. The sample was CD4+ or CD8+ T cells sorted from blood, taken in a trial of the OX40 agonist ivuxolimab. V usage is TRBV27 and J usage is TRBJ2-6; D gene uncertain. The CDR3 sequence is CASSAGANVLTF. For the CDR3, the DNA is TGTGCCAGCAGTGCTGGGGCCAACGTCCTGACTTTC.